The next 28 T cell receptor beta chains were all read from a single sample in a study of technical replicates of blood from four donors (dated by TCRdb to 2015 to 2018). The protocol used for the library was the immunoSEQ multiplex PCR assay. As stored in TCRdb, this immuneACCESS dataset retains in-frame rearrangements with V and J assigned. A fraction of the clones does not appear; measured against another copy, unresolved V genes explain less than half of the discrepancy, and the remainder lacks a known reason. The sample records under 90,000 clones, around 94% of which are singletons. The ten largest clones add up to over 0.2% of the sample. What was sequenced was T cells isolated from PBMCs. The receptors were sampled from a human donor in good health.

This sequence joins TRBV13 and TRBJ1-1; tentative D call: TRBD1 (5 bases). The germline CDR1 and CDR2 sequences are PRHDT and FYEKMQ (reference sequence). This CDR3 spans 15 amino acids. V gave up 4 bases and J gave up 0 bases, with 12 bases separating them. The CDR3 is CASSSRQNMNTEAFF. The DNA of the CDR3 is TGTGCCAGCAGCTCCCGACAGAACATGAACACTGAAGCTTTCTTT.

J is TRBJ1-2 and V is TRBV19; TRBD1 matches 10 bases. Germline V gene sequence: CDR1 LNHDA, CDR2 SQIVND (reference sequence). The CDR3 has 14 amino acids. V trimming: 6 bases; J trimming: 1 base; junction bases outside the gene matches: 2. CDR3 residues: CASRGQGLNYGYTF. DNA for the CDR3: TGTGCCAGTAGGGGACAGGGGCTTAACTATGGCTACACCTTC.

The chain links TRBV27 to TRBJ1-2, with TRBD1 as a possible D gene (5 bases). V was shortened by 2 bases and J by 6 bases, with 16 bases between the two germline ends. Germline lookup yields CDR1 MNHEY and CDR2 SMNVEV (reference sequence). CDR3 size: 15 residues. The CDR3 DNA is TGTGCCAGCAGTTTAGTGGCCCAAGGGGTAAATGGCTACACCTTC. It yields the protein CASSLVAQGVNGYTF.

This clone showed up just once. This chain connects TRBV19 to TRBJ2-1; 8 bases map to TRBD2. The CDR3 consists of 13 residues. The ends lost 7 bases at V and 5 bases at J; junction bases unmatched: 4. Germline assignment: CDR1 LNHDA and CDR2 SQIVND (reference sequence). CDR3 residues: CASTGGGHNEQFF. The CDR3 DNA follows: TGTGCCAGTACGGGGGGGGGCCACAATGAGCAGTTCTTC.

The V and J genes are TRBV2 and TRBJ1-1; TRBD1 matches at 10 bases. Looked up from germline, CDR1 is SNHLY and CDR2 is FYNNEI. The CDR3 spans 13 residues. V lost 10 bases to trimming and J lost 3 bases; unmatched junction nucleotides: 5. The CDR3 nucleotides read TGTGCCACGACAGGGGGCGCCCACACTGAAGCTTTCTTT. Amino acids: CATTGGAHTEAFF.

The CDR3 sequence: CASSQDGDRATDTQYF. CDR3 bases: TGCGCCAGCAGCCAAGATGGGGACAGGGCGACAGATACGCAGTATTTT. The gene calls are TRBV4-1 and TRBJ2-3; 9 nucleotides align to TRBD1. V lost 0 bases to trimming and J lost 3 bases; unmatched junction nucleotides: 4. The CDR3 runs to 16 residues. Germline loops: CDR1 MGHRA, CDR2 YSYEKL.

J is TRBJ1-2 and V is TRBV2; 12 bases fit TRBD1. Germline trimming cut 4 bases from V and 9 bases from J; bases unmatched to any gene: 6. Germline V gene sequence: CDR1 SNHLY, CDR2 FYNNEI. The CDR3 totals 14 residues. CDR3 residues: CASSVGTGGRSYTF. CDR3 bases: TGTGCCAGCAGTGTAGGGACAGGGGGCCGGAGCTACACCTTC.

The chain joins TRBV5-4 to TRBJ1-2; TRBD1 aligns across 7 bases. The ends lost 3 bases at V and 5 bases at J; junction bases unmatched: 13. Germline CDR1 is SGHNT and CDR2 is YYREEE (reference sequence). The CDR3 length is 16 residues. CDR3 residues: CASSSGTDFSHYGYTF. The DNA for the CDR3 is TGTGCCAGCAGCTCCGGGACAGACTTTTCCCATTATGGCTACACCTTC.

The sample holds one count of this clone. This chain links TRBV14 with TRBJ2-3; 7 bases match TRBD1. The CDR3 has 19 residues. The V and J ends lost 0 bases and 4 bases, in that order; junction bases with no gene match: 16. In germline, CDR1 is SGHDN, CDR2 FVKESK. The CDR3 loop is CASSQERQGFPLSSDTQYF. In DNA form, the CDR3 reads TGTGCCAGCAGCCAAGAAAGACAGGGTTTCCCCTTAAGCTCAGATACGCAGTATTTT. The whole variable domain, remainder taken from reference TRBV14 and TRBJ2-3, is EAGVTQFPSHSVIEKGQTVTLRCDPISGHDNLYWYRRVMGKEIKFLLHFVKESKQDESGMPNNRFLAERTGGTYSTLKVQPAELEDSGVYFCASSQERQGFPLSSDTQYFGPGTRLTVL.

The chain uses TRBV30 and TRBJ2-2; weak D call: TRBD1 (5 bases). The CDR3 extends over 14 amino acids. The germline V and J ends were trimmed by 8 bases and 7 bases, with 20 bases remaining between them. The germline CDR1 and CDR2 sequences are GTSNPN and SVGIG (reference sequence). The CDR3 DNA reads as TGTGCCCAAATACCCGGCCAGGGAATCGGGGAGCTGTTTTTT. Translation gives CAQIPGQGIGELFF. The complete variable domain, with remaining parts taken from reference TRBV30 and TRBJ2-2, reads SQTIHQWPATLVQPVGSPLSLECTVEGTSNPNLYWYRQAAGRGLQLLFYSVGIGQISSEVPQNLSASRPQDRQFILSSKKLLLSDSGFYLCAQIPGQGIGELFFGEGSRLTVL.

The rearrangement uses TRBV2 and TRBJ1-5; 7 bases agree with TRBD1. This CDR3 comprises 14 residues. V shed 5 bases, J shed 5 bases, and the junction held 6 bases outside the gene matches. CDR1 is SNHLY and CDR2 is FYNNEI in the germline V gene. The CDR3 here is CASSSDRVDQPQHF. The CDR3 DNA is TGTGCCAGCAGTTCTGACAGGGTCGATCAGCCCCAGCATTTT. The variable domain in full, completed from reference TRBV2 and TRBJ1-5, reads EPEVTQTPSHQVTQMGQEVILRCVPISNHLYFYWYRQILGQKVEFLVSFYNNEISEKSEIFDDQFSVERPDGSNFTLKIRSTKLEDSAMYFCASSSDRVDQPQHFGDGTRLSIL.

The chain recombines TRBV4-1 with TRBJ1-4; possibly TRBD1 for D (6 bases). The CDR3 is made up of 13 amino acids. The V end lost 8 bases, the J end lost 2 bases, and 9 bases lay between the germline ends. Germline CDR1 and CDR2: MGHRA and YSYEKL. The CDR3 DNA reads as TGCGCCAGCTCGGACAGCACTAATGAAAAACTGTTTTTT. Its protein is CASSDSTNEKLFF.

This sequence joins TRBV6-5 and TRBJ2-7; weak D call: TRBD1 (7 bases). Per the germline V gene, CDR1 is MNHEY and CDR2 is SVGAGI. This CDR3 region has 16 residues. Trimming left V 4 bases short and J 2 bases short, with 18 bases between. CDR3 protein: CASSSHMTGTPYEQYF. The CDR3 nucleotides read TGTGCCAGCAGTTCCCACATGACAGGGACTCCCTACGAGCAGTACTTC.

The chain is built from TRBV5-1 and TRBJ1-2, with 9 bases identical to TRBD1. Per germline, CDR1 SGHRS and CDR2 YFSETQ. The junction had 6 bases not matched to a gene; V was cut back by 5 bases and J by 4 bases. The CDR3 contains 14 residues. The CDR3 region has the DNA TGCGCCAGCAGATTTTGGACAGGGGCCTATGGCTACACCTTC. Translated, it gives CASRFWTGAYGYTF.

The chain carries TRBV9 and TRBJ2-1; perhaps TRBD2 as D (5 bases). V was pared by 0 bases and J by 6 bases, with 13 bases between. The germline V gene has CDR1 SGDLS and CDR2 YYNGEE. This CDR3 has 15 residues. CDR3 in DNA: TGTGCCAGCAGCGTAGGAGGGAGAGGGAGCAATGAGCAGTTCTTC. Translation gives CASSVGGRGSNEQFF.

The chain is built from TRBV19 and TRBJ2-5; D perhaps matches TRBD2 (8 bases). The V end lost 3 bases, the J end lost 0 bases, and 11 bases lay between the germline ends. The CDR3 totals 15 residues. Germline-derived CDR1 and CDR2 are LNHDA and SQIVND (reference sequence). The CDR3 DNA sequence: TGTGCCAGTAGTATTAGCGGGACAGACCAAGAGACCCAGTACTTC. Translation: CASSISGTDQETQYF.

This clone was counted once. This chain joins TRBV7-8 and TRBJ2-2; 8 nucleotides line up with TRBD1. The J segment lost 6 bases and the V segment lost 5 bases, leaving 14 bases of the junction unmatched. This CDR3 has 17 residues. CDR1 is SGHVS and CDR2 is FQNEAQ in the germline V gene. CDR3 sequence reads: CASSPGRQGPRAGELFF. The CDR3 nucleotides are TGTGCCAGCAGCCCGGGGAGACAGGGGCCTAGGGCCGGGGAGCTGTTTTTT.

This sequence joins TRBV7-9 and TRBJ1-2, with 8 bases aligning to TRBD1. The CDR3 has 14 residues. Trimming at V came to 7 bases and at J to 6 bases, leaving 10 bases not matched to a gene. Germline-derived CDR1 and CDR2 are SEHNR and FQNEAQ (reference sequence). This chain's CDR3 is CASTKGGRGHGYTF. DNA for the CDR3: TGTGCCAGCACCAAAGGGGGCAGGGGGCATGGCTACACCTTC.

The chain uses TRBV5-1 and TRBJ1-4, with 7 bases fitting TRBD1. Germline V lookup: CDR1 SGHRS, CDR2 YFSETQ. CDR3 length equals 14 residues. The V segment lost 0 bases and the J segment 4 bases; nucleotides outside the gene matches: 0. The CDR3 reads CASSLGQGNEKLFF. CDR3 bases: TGCGCCAGCAGCTTGGGACAGGGTAATGAAAAACTGTTTTTT.

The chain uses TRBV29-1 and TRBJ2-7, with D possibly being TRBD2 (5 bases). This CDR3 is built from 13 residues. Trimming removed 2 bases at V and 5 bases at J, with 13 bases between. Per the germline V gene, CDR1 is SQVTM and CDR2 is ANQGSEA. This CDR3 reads CSVEFRGPNEQYF. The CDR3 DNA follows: TGCAGCGTTGAATTCCGGGGTCCCAACGAGCAGTACTTC.

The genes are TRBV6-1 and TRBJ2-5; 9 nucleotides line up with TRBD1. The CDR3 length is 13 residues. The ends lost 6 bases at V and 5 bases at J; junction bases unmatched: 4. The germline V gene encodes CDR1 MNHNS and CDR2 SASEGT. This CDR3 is CASRDRGRETQYF. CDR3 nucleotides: TGTGCCAGCAGGGACAGGGGTAGGGAGACCCAGTACTTC.

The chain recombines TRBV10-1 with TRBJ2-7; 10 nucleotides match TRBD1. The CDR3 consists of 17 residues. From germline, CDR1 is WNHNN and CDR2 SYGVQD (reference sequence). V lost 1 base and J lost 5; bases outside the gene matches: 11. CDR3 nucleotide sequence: TGCGCCAGCAGTGAGTTCACCTCCGGGACAGGGGCTGACGAGCAGTACTTC. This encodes CASSEFTSGTGADEQYF.

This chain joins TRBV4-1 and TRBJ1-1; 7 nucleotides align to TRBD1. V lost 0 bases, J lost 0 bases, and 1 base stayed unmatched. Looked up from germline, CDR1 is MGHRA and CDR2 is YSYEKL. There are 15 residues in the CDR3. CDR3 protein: CASSQDTGVNTEAFF. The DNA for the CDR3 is TGCGCCAGCAGCCAAGATACAGGGGTGAACACTGAAGCTTTCTTT.

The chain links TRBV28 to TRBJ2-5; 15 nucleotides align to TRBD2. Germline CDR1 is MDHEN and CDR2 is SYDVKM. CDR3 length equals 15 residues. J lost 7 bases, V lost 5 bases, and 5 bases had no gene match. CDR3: CASSPSGLAGGTQYF. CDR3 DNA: TGTGCCAGCAGTCCCTCGGGACTAGCGGGAGGGACCCAGTACTTC.

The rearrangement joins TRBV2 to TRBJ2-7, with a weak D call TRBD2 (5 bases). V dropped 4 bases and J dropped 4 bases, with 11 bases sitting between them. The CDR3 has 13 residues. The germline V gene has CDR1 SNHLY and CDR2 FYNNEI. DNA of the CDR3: TGTGCCAGCAGTGCCGTGGTAGCGTACGAGCAGTACTTC. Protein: CASSAVVAYEQYF.

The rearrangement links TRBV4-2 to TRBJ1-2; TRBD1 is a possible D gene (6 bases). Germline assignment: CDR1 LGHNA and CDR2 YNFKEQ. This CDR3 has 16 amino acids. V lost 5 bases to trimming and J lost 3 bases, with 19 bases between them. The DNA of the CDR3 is TGTGCCAGCAGCTTCAACCTACAGGGAGAGCACTATGGCTACACCTTC. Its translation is CASSFNLQGEHYGYTF.

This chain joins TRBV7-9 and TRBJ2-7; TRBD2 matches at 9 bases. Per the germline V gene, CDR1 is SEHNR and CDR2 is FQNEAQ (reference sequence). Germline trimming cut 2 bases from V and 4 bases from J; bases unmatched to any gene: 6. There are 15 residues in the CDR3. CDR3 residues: CASSLIGTSPYEQYF. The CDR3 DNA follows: TGTGCCAGCAGCTTAATTGGGACTAGCCCTTACGAGCAGTACTTC. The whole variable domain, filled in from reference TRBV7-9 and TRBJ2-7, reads DTGVSQNPRHKITKRGQNVTFRCDPISEHNRLYWYRQTLGQGPEFLTYFQNEAQLEKSRLLSDRFSAERPKGSFSTLEIQRTEQGDSAMYLCASSLIGTSPYEQYFGPGTRLTVT.

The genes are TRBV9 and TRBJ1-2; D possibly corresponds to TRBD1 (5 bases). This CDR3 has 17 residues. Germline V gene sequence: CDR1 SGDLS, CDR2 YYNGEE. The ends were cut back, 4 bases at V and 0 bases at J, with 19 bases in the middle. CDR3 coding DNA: TGTGCCAGCAGCCCATTATCCGGGGGAACAGCTAACTATGGCTACACCTTC. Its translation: CASSPLSGGTANYGYTF.